Each of the 3 T cell receptor beta chains below was sequenced from the same sample in a study of shared clonotypes between healthy human individuals. Sequencing was performed with immunoSEQ multiplex PCR; in TCRdb, only in-frame clones are kept and a portion is missing. The repertoire has approximately 320,000 clones, around nine tenths of them found once; the top ten carry 15% to 20%. Sequencing input: memory CD8+ T cells sorted from blood. The subset is: CD45RO+ cells pooled with CCR7-negative TemRA cells. The origin of the receptors is a man aged 18 to 35 in good health.

The chain couples TRBV9 to TRBJ1-4; tentative D call: TRBD1 (5 bases). The CDR3 sequence is 14 residues long. V dropped 3 bases and J dropped 8 bases, with 14 bases sitting between them. The germline V gene has CDR1 SGDLS and CDR2 YYNGEE. CDR3 in amino acids: CASSASRGREKLFF. The CDR3 coding sequence is TGTGCCAGCAGCGCCTCGCGGGGGAGGGAAAAACTGTTTTTT.

The chain combines TRBV5-1 with TRBJ1-1; D is unclear. The CDR3 runs to 12 residues. V dropped 3 bases and J dropped 4 bases, with 7 bases sitting between them. In germline, CDR1 is SGHRS, CDR2 YFSETQ. The CDR3 DNA follows: TGCGCCAGCAGCTCACAAATCACTGAAGCTTTCTTT. Protein: CASSSQITEAFF.

The chain couples TRBV6-6 to TRBJ1-6, with D possibly matching TRBD1 (5 bases). The CDR3 extends over 15 amino acids. Deletions cut 6 bases from V and 0 bases from J, with 9 bases between. Germline CDR1 MNHNY, CDR2 SVGAGI (reference sequence). In DNA, the CDR3 is TGTGCCAGCAGAAGTGACAGCTCCTATAATTCACCCCTCCACTTT. It encodes CASRSDSSYNSPLHF.